The clone carrying this T cell receptor (beta chain) has at least ten counts. Antigen: not known. The source of the sample is a study of CD8 T cells in ankylosing spondylitis. Study-wide findings and caveats: Enrichment of disease-linked clones was reportedly significant in matched ankylosing spondylitis synovial fluid.

Unmatched junction bases numbered 9, after V lost 4 bases and J lost 4 bases. The germline CDR1 and CDR2 sequences are LGHNA and YSLEER. This CDR3 has 15 amino acids. TCRdb fed the 5' RACE reads into MiXCR, producing one record per CDR3 protein. The table shows 90,000 to 100,000 distinct CDR3 sequences, with about 8.5% occurring only once. The sequenced sample consisted of blood, either unsorted or a sorted T cell fraction (not recorded which). The chain combines TRBV4-3 with TRBJ2-7; 8 bases align to TRBD2. The sequence derives from a male donor with ankylosing spondylitis or in good health (not recorded which). The CDR3 spells CASSRGGAGVYEQYF. CDR3 DNA sequence: TGCGCCAGCAGCCGAGGGGGAGCGGGAGTGTACGAGCAGTACTTC.